These 23 T cell receptor beta chains were all obtained from the same sample, sequenced in a study of early T cells in non-severe SARS-CoV-2 infection. TCRdb itself ran the 5' RACE reads through MiXCR, one entry per CDR3 protein. The table records just under 90,000 distinct CDR3 sequences, approximately 15% of them present only once. Sequenced sample: whole blood. All receptors come from an adult who was a healthcare worker with PCR-confirmed SARS-CoV-2 infection or an uninfected control (not recorded which).

This clonotype appeared many times. The V gene is TRBV18, the J gene TRBJ1-1; the D gene is possibly TRBD1 (5 bases). Germline lookup yields CDR1 KGHSH and CDR2 LQKENI. This CDR3 has 15 amino acids. Trimming cost V 2 bases and J 1 base, with 11 bases left between them. CDR3 bases: TGTGCCAGCTCACCAGAATACCAGGGGAACACTGAAGCTTTCTTT. Amino acid sequence: CASSPEYQGNTEAFF. Looking up the rest from reference TRBV18 and TRBJ1-1 gives the full variable domain: NAGVMQNPRHLVRRRGQEARLRCSPMKGHSHVYWYRQLPEEGLKFMVYLQKENIIDESGMPKERFSAEFPKEGPSILRIQQVVRGDSAAYFCASSPEYQGNTEAFFGQGTRLTVV.

Only a few counts were recorded for this clonotype. The J gene is TRBJ2-1, the V gene TRBV4-1, with unresolved D. Germline V gene lookup returns CDR1 MGHRA and CDR2 YSYEKL. With 1 base removed from V and 0 bases from J, the gap between germline ends came to 10 bases. The CDR3 spans 16 residues. The CDR3 sequence: CASSQVGLSSYNEQFF. The CDR3 region has the DNA TGCGCCAGCAGCCAAGTCGGCTTAAGCTCCTACAATGAGCAGTTCTTC.

Many counts were recorded for this clonotype. CDR3 DNA sequence: TGCGCCAGCAGCTTGGCCCCTATCGATGACTACAATGAGCAGTTCTTC. Translation gives CASSLAPIDDYNEQFF. V and J are TRBV5-1 and TRBJ2-1; unclear D gene. Germline lookup yields CDR1 SGHRS and CDR2 YFSETQ. CDR3 length equals 16 residues. Trimming cost V 0 bases and J 3 bases, with 13 bases left between them. Combining the CDR3 with reference TRBV5-1 and TRBJ2-1 gives the whole variable domain KAGVTQTPRYLIKTRGQQVTLSCSPISGHRSVSWYQQTPGQGLQFLFEYFSETQRNKGNFPGRFSGRQFSNSRSEMNVSTLELGDSALYLCASSLAPIDDYNEQFFGPGTRLTVL.

This clonotype was seen more than once but under ten times. Written as DNA, the CDR3 is TGCAGCGCGCTGGGCAGCTATGGCTACACCTTC. This translates into CSALGSYGYTF. The chain joins TRBV29-1 to TRBJ1-2; D not resolved. Trimming pared 7 bases from V and 4 bases from J, leaving 10 bases between. The CDR3 runs 11 residues. Germline lookup yields CDR1 SQVTM and CDR2 ANQGSEA. The variable domain in full, completed from reference TRBV29-1 and TRBJ1-2, reads SAVISQKPSRDICQRGTSLTIQCQVDSQVTMMFWYRQQPGQSLTLIATANQGSEATYESGFVIDKFPISRPNLTFSTLTVSNMSPEDSSIYLCSALGSYGYTFGSGTRLTVV.

The table lists this clonotype with many counts. V usage is TRBV9 and J usage is TRBJ1-5; 7 positions match TRBD1. Trimming cost V 3 bases and J 6 bases; bases outside gene matches: 6. Germline loops: CDR1 SGDLS, CDR2 YYNGEE. The length of the CDR3 is 14 residues. The CDR3 is CASSATGDGQPQHF. The CDR3 DNA follows: TGTGCCAGCAGCGCCACAGGGGACGGTCAGCCCCAGCATTTT.

On this clonotype itself: No conserved phenylalanine or tryptophan ends this CDR3, so it is likely a read error. V gene TRBV12-5 combines with J gene TRBJ2-3, with 13 bases fitting TRBD2. The V segment lost 5 bases and the J segment 4 bases; nucleotides outside the gene matches: 3. The CDR3 has 15 residues. From germline, CDR1 is LGHNT and CDR2 FRNRAP. Here the CDR3 reads CASGPGLAGADTQYL. In DNA, the CDR3 is TGTGCTAGTGGTCCCGGACTAGCGGGAGCAGATACGCAGTATTTA.

This chain uses TRBV2 with TRBJ2-7; no clear D. Germline assignment: CDR1 SNHLY and CDR2 FYNNEI. The CDR3 totals 11 residues. Trimming pared 4 bases from V and 5 bases from J, leaving 6 bases between. For the CDR3, the DNA is TGTGCCAGCAGTGGACTTCACGAGCAGTACTTC. This gives the protein CASSGLHEQYF.

The chain is built from TRBV15 and TRBJ2-5; possible D gene TRBD2, 5 bases. Trimming left V 1 base short and J 4 bases short, with 7 bases between. The CDR3 covers 13 residues. CDR1 LNHNV and CDR2 YYDKDF come from the germline V gene (reference sequence). CDR3 sequence (DNA): TGTGCCACCAGCAGAGCCGGGGTAGAGACCCAGTACTTC. It specifies CATSRAGVETQYF.

This clonotype was observed at least ten times. The chain recombines TRBV27 with TRBJ2-1, with D perhaps being TRBD1 or TRBD2 (5 bases each). CDR3 length: 14 residues. Germline values: CDR1 MNHEY, CDR2 SMNVEV (reference sequence). Trimming removed 10 bases from V and 0 bases from J, with 13 bases in between. This chain's CDR3 is CATSPGSSYNEQFF. The CDR3 DNA is TGTGCCACATCCCCAGGGAGCTCCTACAATGAGCAGTTCTTC.

V is TRBV29-1 and J is TRBJ1-1; D not resolved. CDR3 length: 11 residues. The germline V gene has CDR1 SQVTM and CDR2 ANQGSEA. Trimming removed 1 base from V and 6 bases from J, with 6 bases in between. The CDR3 protein is CSVEGIAEAFF. CDR3 DNA: TGCAGCGTTGAAGGGATAGCTGAAGCTTTCTTT.

This clonotype was observed a handful of times. J is TRBJ1-5 and V is TRBV4-1; 8 bases fit TRBD1. The J segment lost 0 bases and the V segment lost 4 bases, leaving 5 bases of the junction unmatched. Germline lookup yields CDR1 MGHRA and CDR2 YSYEKL. This CDR3 has 16 residues. The CDR3 spells CASSPQDRASNQPQHF. CDR3 in DNA: TGCGCCAGCAGCCCACAGGACAGGGCTAGCAATCAGCCCCAGCATTTT.

This clonotype was detected only a few times. J is TRBJ2-1 and V is TRBV30, with no clear D. Germline V gene data show CDR1 as GTSNPN and CDR2 as SVGIG (reference sequence). The CDR3 loop spans 13 amino acids. V was clipped by 5 bases and J by 2 bases, with 10 bases between them. CDR3 protein: CAWARFAYNEQFF. CDR3 sequence (DNA): TGTGCCTGGGCCAGATTTGCCTACAATGAGCAGTTCTTC. The whole variable domain, remainder taken from reference TRBV30 and TRBJ2-1, is SQTIHQWPATLVQPVGSPLSLECTVEGTSNPNLYWYRQAAGRGLQLLFYSVGIGQISSEVPQNLSASRPQDRQFILSSKKLLLSDSGFYLCAWARFAYNEQFFGPGTRLTVL.

This clonotype was counted only a few times. The CDR3, as DNA: TGTGCCAGCAGCCAGCCGGGACTAGCTCGCGAGCAGTACTTC. Translation gives CASSQPGLAREQYF. The rearrangement joins TRBV6-5 to TRBJ2-7; 9 positions agree with TRBD2. V shed 6 bases, J shed 6 bases, and the junction held 9 bases outside the gene matches. The CDR3 totals 14 residues. CDR1 is MNHEY, CDR2 SVGAGI, per germline.

The chain couples TRBV19 to TRBJ1-1, with D hard to call. Trimming pared 2 bases from V and 4 bases from J, leaving 8 bases between. CDR3 size: 13 residues. Germline lookup yields CDR1 LNHDA and CDR2 SQIVND (reference sequence). CDR3 residues: CASSIQEGTEAFF. The DNA for the CDR3 is TGTGCCAGTAGTATACAGGAGGGCACTGAAGCTTTCTTT.

The chain links TRBV2 to TRBJ2-5, with D tentatively TRBD1 (5 bases). Between the trimmed V and J ends, which lost 10 bases and 2 bases, there was a span of 17 bases. The CDR3 loop spans 14 amino acids. CDR1 is SNHLY, CDR2 FYNNEI, per germline. CDR3 sequence: CATNRPGGQETQYF. Written as DNA, the CDR3 is TGTGCCACCAACAGGCCGGGTGGACAAGAGACCCAGTACTTC.

The J gene is TRBJ2-3, the V gene TRBV2; D not certain. Germline-derived CDR1 and CDR2 are SNHLY and FYNNEI. This CDR3 comprises 14 residues. Trimming cost V 7 bases and J 2 bases, with 13 bases left between them. The CDR3 here is CASTKGFLTDTQYF. DNA of the CDR3: TGTGCCAGCACCAAGGGATTCCTCACAGATACGCAGTATTTT.

The rearrangement links TRBV20-1 to TRBJ2-7, with D uncertain. This CDR3 is 11 amino acids long. The germline V gene has CDR1 DFQATT and CDR2 SNEGSKA (reference sequence). V gave up 1 base and J gave up 5 bases, with 6 bases separating them. The CDR3: CSARGEDEQYF. DNA for the CDR3: TGCAGTGCTAGAGGGGAAGACGAGCAGTACTTC.

This clonotype was observed many times. The CDR3: CAWSFAGGMNTEAFF. The CDR3 DNA reads as TGTGCCTGGAGTTTCGCAGGGGGTATGAACACTGAAGCTTTCTTT. V gene TRBV30 combines with J gene TRBJ1-1, with 7 positions matching TRBD1. The J segment lost 0 bases and the V segment lost 2 bases, leaving 6 bases of the junction unmatched. The CDR3 runs 15 residues. Germline V gives CDR1 GTSNPN, CDR2 SVGIG (reference sequence). The full variable domain, completed using reference TRBV30 and TRBJ1-1, is SQTIHQWPATLVQPVGSPLSLECTVEGTSNPNLYWYRQAAGRGLQLLFYSVGIGQISSEVPQNLSASRPQDRQFILSSKKLLLSDSGFYLCAWSFAGGMNTEAFFGQGTRLTVV.

This clonotype occurred many times. The chain uses TRBV7-2 and TRBJ2-1; 15 bases align to TRBD2. In germline, CDR1 is SGHTA, CDR2 FQGNSA. V was pared by 4 bases and J by 9 bases, with 19 bases of the junction left unmatched. CDR3 length: 20 residues. This chain's CDR3 is CASSYGPGLAGGRIQAEQFF. CDR3 DNA: TGTGCCAGCAGCTATGGACCGGGACTAGCGGGAGGCCGTATCCAGGCTGAGCAGTTCTTC.

V is TRBV2 and J is TRBJ1-5, with 9 bases aligning to TRBD1. This CDR3 contains 15 residues. Unmatched junction bases numbered 7, after V lost 5 bases and J lost 5 bases. Germline V CDR1 and CDR2: SNHLY, FYNNEI. The CDR3 loop is CASSSDRGTDQPQHF. The CDR3 region has the DNA TGTGCCAGCAGTTCGGACAGGGGCACAGATCAGCCCCAGCATTTT.

The CDR3 DNA reads TGCGCCAGCAGCCCCAGACAGGGTTCAGACTATGGCTACACCTTC. It encodes CASSPRQGSDYGYTF. V and J are TRBV5-1 and TRBJ1-2; 7 nucleotides agree with TRBD1. This CDR3 comprises 15 residues. Germline loops: CDR1 SGHRS, CDR2 YFSETQ. The V gene end was trimmed by 4 bases and the J gene end by 3 bases; junction bases not matched to a gene: 9.

The chain uses TRBV7-8 and TRBJ2-7; 10 bases line up with TRBD2. The CDR3 length is 16 residues. J gave up 0 bases and V 1 base, and 3 bases lay outside the gene matches. The germline V gene encodes CDR1 SGHVS and CDR2 FQNEAQ. Written as DNA, the CDR3 is TGTGCCAGCAGCTTAGTGGGGACTAGCGACTCCTACGAGCAGTACTTC. This gives the protein CASSLVGTSDSYEQYF.

The J gene is TRBJ2-2, the V gene TRBV27; 7 bases fit TRBD1. J was trimmed by 0 bases and V by 10 bases; bases with no gene match: 5. There are 14 residues in the CDR3. The germline V gene encodes CDR1 MNHEY and CDR2 SMNVEV (reference sequence). The DNA of the CDR3 is TGTGCCACCCTTGGGACAGCGAACACCGGGGAGCTGTTTTTT. Protein product: CATLGTANTGELFF.